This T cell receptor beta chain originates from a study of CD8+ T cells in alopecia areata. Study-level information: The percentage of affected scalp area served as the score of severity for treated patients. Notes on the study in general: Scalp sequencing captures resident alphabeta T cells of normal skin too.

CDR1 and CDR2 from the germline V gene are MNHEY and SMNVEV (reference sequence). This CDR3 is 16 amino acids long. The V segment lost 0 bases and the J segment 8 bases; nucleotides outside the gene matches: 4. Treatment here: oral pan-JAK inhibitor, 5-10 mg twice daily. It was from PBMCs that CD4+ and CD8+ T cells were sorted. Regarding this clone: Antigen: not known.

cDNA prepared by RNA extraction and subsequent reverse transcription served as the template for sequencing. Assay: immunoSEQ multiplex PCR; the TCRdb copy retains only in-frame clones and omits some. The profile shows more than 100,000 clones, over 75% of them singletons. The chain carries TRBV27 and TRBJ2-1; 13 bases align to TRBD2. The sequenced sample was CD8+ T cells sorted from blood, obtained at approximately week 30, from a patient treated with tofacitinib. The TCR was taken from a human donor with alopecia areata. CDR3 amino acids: CASSLSGTSGNYEQFF. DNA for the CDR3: TGTGCCAGCAGTTTATCCGGGACTAGCGGGAACTATGAGCAGTTCTTC.